This record concerns one TCR beta chain sequence. What it binds is unknown. The V gene's germline CDR1 is SGHVS and CDR2 FNYEAQ. Losses at the gene ends were 5 bases for V and 3 bases for J; bases not matched to a gene: 3. This CDR3 spans 13 amino acids. The PCR employed 60 Vbeta primers together with 13 Jbeta primers. Sequencing was performed with immunoSEQ multiplex PCR; in TCRdb, only in-frame clones are kept and a portion is missing. The sample holds some 150,000 clones; around 78% are singletons and the top ten take around 1.8%. This sample is drawn from a study of cytomegalovirus exposure and HLA in healthy donors. Study results and caveats: Later on, analysis showed that most CMV-associated TCR beta chains appeared to be HLA-restricted. Judged likely to be a sequencing artifact was a cluster of highly shared sequence variants. The study carried out a later analysis of TCR beta sequences. It associated some 17,000 of them with specific HLA alleles at a false discovery rate of 0.05. Cytomegalovirus status, reportedly, was diagnosed with high specificity and sensitivity by the classifier.

The receptor comes from a female donor in good health and CMV-seropositive. Material for sequencing was PBMCs. V is TRBV7-6 and J is TRBJ2-7; 8 bases line up with TRBD1. CDR3 nucleotides: TGTGCCAGCAGCCCGGGACAGGTCTACGAGCAGTACTTC. Its translation: CASSPGQVYEQYF.